The 19 T cell receptor beta chains given below trace back to one sample, sequenced in a study of blood T cell repertoires in COVID-19 (dated by TCRdb to 2019 to 2021). Library preparation employed the immunoSEQ multiplex PCR assay. TCRdb limited this immuneACCESS table to in-frame rearrangements with V and J called. A share of clones is missing; checked studies link under half to unresolved V genes, and the rest is unexplained. The sample table records 190,000 or so clones; roughly nine tenths of these occur just once. More than 0.7% of the sample is held by the ten biggest clonotypes. Sequenced input: peripheral blood. These receptors all stem from a woman between 70 and 85 years old with acute or convalescent COVID-19.

The genes are TRBV24-1 and TRBJ2-5; no clear D gene. This CDR3 contains 15 residues. Trimming left V 1 base short and J 4 bases short, with 12 bases between. From germline, CDR1 is KGHDR and CDR2 SFDVKD. The CDR3 here is CATSDFRQVPETQYF. CDR3 bases: TGTGCCACCAGTGATTTTAGGCAGGTTCCAGAGACCCAGTACTTC.

The V call is TRBV28, the J call TRBJ1-4, with unresolved D. The CDR3 runs 12 residues. Germline V lookup: CDR1 MDHEN, CDR2 SYDVKM. V was cut by 4 bases and J by 6 bases, with 6 bases left in between. Here the CDR3 DNA reads TGTGCCAGCAGTTCCCCTCATGAAAAACTGTTTTTT. Encoded protein: CASSSPHEKLFF.

Only a few counts were recorded for this clone. The chain recombines TRBV19 with TRBJ1-2; TRBD1 agrees at 12 bases. Germline assignment: CDR1 LNHDA and CDR2 SQIVND (reference sequence). The CDR3 is 17 amino acids. V gave up 0 bases and J gave up 8 bases; unmatched junction bases: 10. The CDR3 is CASSIDPSGTGGGGYTF. The CDR3 nucleotides read TGTGCCAGTAGTATAGATCCGTCGGGGACAGGGGGCGGCGGCTACACCTTC.

This clone was found once. This chain uses TRBV7-3 with TRBJ2-7; D might be TRBD2 (6 bases). V was trimmed by 0 bases and J by 7 bases, leaving 16 bases between them. The CDR3 is made up of 15 amino acids. CDR1 is SGHTA, CDR2 FQGTGA, per germline. The DNA of the CDR3 is TGTGCCAGCAGCTTAACGGCGGGACGGCTCGAGGAGCAGTACTTC. It encodes CASSLTAGRLEEQYF. Complete variable domain (other parts from reference TRBV7-3 and TRBJ2-7): GAGVSQTPSNKVTEKGKYVELRCDPISGHTALYWYRQSLGQGPEFLIYFQGTGAADDSGLPNDRFFAVRPEGSVSTLKIQRTERGDSAVYLCASSLTAGRLEEQYFGPGTRLTVT.

This chain joins TRBV13 and TRBJ2-1; tentatively, D is TRBD2 (6 bases). The length of the CDR3 is 15 residues. Trimming took 1 base from V and 4 from J, leaving 11 bases between them. Germline values: CDR1 PRHDT, CDR2 FYEKMQ (reference sequence). CDR3 amino acids: CASSLASGTYNEQFF. As DNA, the CDR3 is TGTGCCAGCAGCTTAGCTTCAGGGACTTACAATGAGCAGTTCTTC. The variable domain in full, completed from reference TRBV13 and TRBJ2-1, reads AAGVIQSPRHLIKEKRETATLKCYPIPRHDTVYWYQQGPGQDPQFLISFYEKMQSDKGSIPDRFSAQQFSDYHSELNMSSLELGDSALYFCASSLASGTYNEQFFGPGTRLTVL.

The chain is built from TRBV6-5 and TRBJ1-1, with D possibly being TRBD1 (5 bases). Deletions cut 6 bases from V and 8 bases from J, with 10 bases between. The CDR3 is made up of 11 amino acids. CDR1 is MNHEY, CDR2 SVGAGI, per germline. CDR3 protein: CASSNRWEAFF. The DNA for the CDR3 is TGTGCCAGCAGCAACAGGTGGGAAGCTTTCTTT.

DNA of the CDR3: TGCGCCAGCAGCTTGAACCTCCGACAGGTTTCCGACACTGAAGCTTTCTTT. Its protein product is CASSLNLRQVSDTEAFF. The genes are TRBV5-1 and TRBJ1-1; D perhaps matches TRBD1 (6 bases). The CDR3 spans 17 residues. Germline assignment: CDR1 SGHRS and CDR2 YFSETQ. V lost 1 base and J 3 bases, leaving 19 bases between the germline ends.

The chain recombines TRBV4-2 with TRBJ2-3; tentatively, D is TRBD2 (6 bases). The germline CDR1 and CDR2 sequences are LGHNA and YNFKEQ. V lost 6 bases and J 6 bases, leaving 28 bases between the germline ends. The CDR3 has 18 amino acids. The CDR3 protein is CASRESWLGGNSLDTQYF. The CDR3, as DNA: TGTGCCAGCAGAGAAAGCTGGCTGGGCGGGAACTCCCTTGATACGCAGTATTTT.

This rearrangement joins TRBV7-9 to TRBJ2-1, with D possibly matching TRBD1 (6 bases). CDR1 and CDR2 (germline): SEHNR, FQNEAQ (reference sequence). Trimming removed 4 bases from V and 12 bases from J, with 16 bases in between. The CDR3 extends over 13 amino acids. Written as DNA, the CDR3 is TGTGCCAGCAGCTCCTCAGGGGCCCTTGGGCAGTTCTTC. It specifies CASSSSGALGQFF. Full variable domain (outside the CDR3, taken from reference TRBV7-9 and TRBJ2-1): DTGVSQNPRHKITKRGQNVTFRCDPISEHNRLYWYRQTLGQGPEFLTYFQNEAQLEKSRLLSDRFSAERPKGSFSTLEIQRTEQGDSAMYLCASSSSGALGQFFGPGTRLTVL.

V is TRBV6-2 or TRBV6-3 and J is TRBJ1-1, with a possible D match to TRBD1 (6 bases). The CDR3 loop spans 16 amino acids. The V end was cut by 6 bases, the J end by 0 bases, with 17 bases between. Germline V gives CDR1 MNHEY, CDR2 SVGEGT. The CDR3 nucleotides are TGTGCCAGCAGCCGCTTAGGGGGAACGATGAACACTGAAGCTTTCTTT. Translated: CASSRLGGTMNTEAFF.

The rearrangement links TRBV28 to TRBJ1-4, with D perhaps matching TRBD1 (5 bases). The CDR3 has 15 residues. Germline V lookup: CDR1 MDHEN, CDR2 SYDVKM. V was cut by 5 bases and J by 8 bases, with 18 bases left in between. Here the CDR3 reads CASSQPGLVGEKLFF. Written as DNA, the CDR3 is TGTGCCAGCAGTCAACCAGGGTTGGTCGGCGAAAAACTGTTTTTT.

In DNA, the CDR3 is TGTGCCAGCAGGGGTCTAGCCGGCGAGCAGTACTTC. Translated, it gives CASRGLAGEQYF. V and J are TRBV5-4 and TRBJ2-7; D might be TRBD2 (5 bases). This CDR3 is built from 12 residues. Trimming stripped 5 bases from V and 6 bases from J, with 12 bases between. Germline V gives CDR1 SGHNT, CDR2 YYREEE (reference sequence).

V is TRBV12-3 or TRBV12-4 and J is TRBJ1-1; possible D gene TRBD1, 5 bases. The length of the CDR3 is 13 residues. The V end was cut by 2 bases, the J end by 4 bases, with 8 bases between. The CDR3 DNA follows: TGTGCCAGCAGTTTACGGGGGAGCACTGAAGCTTTCTTT. This sequence encodes CASSLRGSTEAFF.

Note on this clone: The sample has other DNA sequences that encode this CDR3 too. This chain connects TRBV7-9 to TRBJ2-6; D remains ambiguous. Germline V CDR1 and CDR2: SEHNR, FQNEAQ (reference sequence). There are 13 residues in the CDR3. V lost 7 bases to trimming and J lost 0 bases, with 4 bases between them. CDR3 nucleotides: TGTGCCAGCACCCACTCTGGGGCCAACGTCCTGACTTTC. Translated: CASTHSGANVLTF. Full variable domain (rest looked up from reference TRBV7-9 and TRBJ2-6): DTGVSQNPRHKITKRGQNVTFRCDPISEHNRLYWYRQTLGQGPEFLTYFQNEAQLEKSRLLSDRFSAERPKGSFSTLEIQRTEQGDSAMYLCASTHSGANVLTFGAGSRLTVL.

The V gene is TRBV18, the J gene TRBJ1-2; TRBD1 aligns across 8 bases. This CDR3 region has 15 residues. Germline lookup yields CDR1 KGHSH and CDR2 LQKENI. Trimming cost V 3 bases and J 11 bases; bases outside gene matches: 14. CDR3 nucleotides: TGTGCCAGCTCACCGATGGACAGGGAGGTCGCTGGGTACACCTTC. Protein sequence: CASSPMDREVAGYTF.

The CDR3 reads CASGSGQVSTDTQYF. CDR3 coding DNA: TGTGCTAGTGGTTCCGGACAAGTCTCCACAGATACGCAGTATTTT. The genes are TRBV12-5 and TRBJ2-3; TRBD1 is a possible D gene (5 bases). CDR1 and CDR2 from the germline V gene are LGHNT and FRNRAP. The CDR3 loop spans 15 amino acids. The V end was cut by 4 bases, the J end by 2 bases, with 13 bases between.

The genes are TRBV7-9 and TRBJ1-6, with 9 bases that match TRBD1. Germline V gene data show CDR1 as SEHNR and CDR2 as FQNEAQ (reference sequence). The V and J ends lost 5 bases and 5 bases, in that order; junction bases with no gene match: 7. This CDR3 contains 16 residues. The CDR3 sequence is CASSLSGTGNNSPLHF. CDR3 nucleotide sequence: TGTGCCAGCAGCCTCTCCGGGACAGGGAATAATTCACCCCTCCACTTT.

V gene TRBV7-6 combines with J gene TRBJ1-2, with D possibly being TRBD1 (6 bases). The germline gives CDR1 SGHVS, CDR2 FNYEAQ. The CDR3 has 14 residues. The V end lost 1 base, the J end lost 5 bases, and 11 bases lay between the germline ends. The CDR3 sequence is CASSLGTGRYGYTF. The CDR3, as DNA: TGTGCCAGCAGCTTAGGCACAGGGCGTTATGGCTACACCTTC.

The chain carries TRBV6-5 and TRBJ1-2; 10 nucleotides align to TRBD1. The CDR3 sequence is 13 residues long. Germline V lookup: CDR1 MNHEY, CDR2 SVGAGI. Losses at the gene ends were 9 bases for V and 7 bases for J; bases not matched to a gene: 8. The CDR3 bases are TGTGCCAGTGAACGGGACAGGGGTCGTGGCTACACCTTC. Translating it yields CASERDRGRGYTF.